These T cell receptor beta chains were read from a single sample in a study of blood T cell repertoires in COVID-19. This table comes from immunoSEQ multiplex PCR, and its TCRdb copy is limited to in-frame clones, with some not included. The sample has some 260,000 clones, 75% to 90% seen once. Input material: PBMCs or T cells enriched from blood (not recorded which). Receptor source: a man aged 35 to 55 who had recovered from COVID-19. CDR3s include the opening cysteine and the closing phenylalanine or tryptophan. D genes are given only for firm matches. Clone size, where shown, is once, few, many, or a class for clones that have expanded.

v_call	d_call	clone_size	j_call	cdr3_aa	cdr3_nt
TRBV5-4	TRBD2	NA	TRBJ2-7	CASSFLGGNYEQYF	TGTGCCAGCAGCTTTCTGGGAGGGAACTACGAGCAGTACTTC
TRBV10-3	NA	NA	TRBJ1-1	CATKGGAEAFF	TGTGCCACCAAAGGGGGTGCTGAAGCTTTCTTT
TRBV11-2	TRBD1	NA	TRBJ1-2	CASSPDRANYGYTF	TGTGCCAGCAGCCCGGACAGGGCTAACTATGGCTACACCTTC
TRBV9	TRBD1	NA	TRBJ2-6	CASSVGGTGDSGANVLTF	TGTGCCAGCAGCGTAGGTGGGACAGGGGACTCTGGGGCCAACGTCCTGACTTTC
TRBV5-1	TRBD1	NA	TRBJ1-2	CASSLLGQGVNGYTF	TGCGCCAGCAGCTTACTCGGACAGGGGGTAAATGGCTACACCTTC
TRBV19	NA	NA	TRBJ1-5	CASRTDRDQPQHF	TGTGCCAGTCGCACCGACCGGGATCAGCCCCAGCATTTT
TRBV5-5	TRBD1	once	TRBJ1-1	CASSFTGTGYAFF	TGTGCCAGCAGCTTTACCGGGACAGGGTATGCTTTCTTT
TRBV6-5	TRBD1	NA	TRBJ1-5	CASSRDRVAAQHF	TGTGCCAGCAGCAGGGACAGGGTTGCGGCCCAGCATTTT
TRBV27	TRBD1	NA	TRBJ1-1	CASSSGTGQMRTEAFF	TGTGCCAGCAGTTCCGGGACAGGCCAGATGAGGACTGAAGCTTTCTTT
TRBV24-1	TRBD2	NA	TRBJ2-5	CATSDPTSGAQETQYF	TGTGCCACCAGTGACCCGACTAGCGGGGCTCAAGAGACCCAGTACTTC
TRBV6-2/TRBV6-3	NA	NA	TRBJ2-7	CASSYSWGVSYEQYF	TGTGCCAGCAGTTACTCGTGGGGGGTCTCCTACGAGCAGTACTTC
TRBV19	NA	NA	TRBJ2-7	CASSVTGNYEQYF	TGTGCCAGTAGCGTGACAGGAAATTACGAGCAGTACTTC
TRBV19	NA	NA	TRBJ1-5	CASSPRQVDQPQHF	TGTGCCAGTAGTCCAAGACAGGTGGACCAGCCCCAGCATTTT
TRBV6-6	TRBD1	NA	TRBJ1-4	CASSSSDRGNEKLFF	TGTGCCAGCAGTTCCTCCGACAGGGGAAATGAAAAACTGTTTTTT
TRBV6-1	NA	NA	TRBJ1-2	CASSDTRAGEKNYGYTF	TGTGCCAGCAGTGATACTCGGGCAGGGGAGAAAAACTATGGCTACACCTTC
TRBV24-1	TRBD1	NA	TRBJ1-5	CATSDSTGWNQPQHF	TGTGCCACCAGTGATTCGACAGGGTGGAATCAGCCCCAGCATTTT
TRBV11-3	TRBD1	NA	TRBJ2-7	CASSSYERQGPNEQYF	TGTGCCAGCAGCTCCTACGAGCGACAGGGCCCCAACGAGCAGTACTTC
TRBV14	TRBD1	NA	TRBJ1-4	CASSPQGRKLFF	TGTGCCAGCAGCCCACAGGGGAGAAAACTGTTTTTT
TRBV5-6	NA	NA	TRBJ1-6	CASSLSRGPLHF	TGTGCCAGCAGCTTGAGTAGGGGTCCCCTCCACTTT
TRBV4-1	NA	few	TRBJ1-5	CASSPDLEEPQHF	TGCGCCAGCAGCCCTGACCTCGAGGAGCCCCAGCATTTT
TRBV7-6	TRBD1	NA	TRBJ2-4	CASSLAPDRETKNIQYF	TGTGCCAGCAGCTTAGCGCCGGACAGGGAGACCAAAAACATTCAGTACTTC
TRBV28	TRBD1	NA	TRBJ2-7	CASSIRTGRGYEQYF	TGTGCCAGCAGCATCAGGACAGGGCGAGGGTACGAGCAGTACTTC
TRBV29-1	NA	NA	TRBJ2-7	CSVLGRADEQYF	TGCAGCGTTCTCGGCAGGGCTGACGAGCAGTACTTC
TRBV5-1	TRBD1	few	TRBJ2-7	CASSSDRGDEQYF	TGCGCCAGCAGCTCCGACAGGGGCGACGAGCAGTACTTC
TRBV3-1/TRBV3-2	NA	NA	TRBJ2-1	CASSLTSSLVYNEQFF	TGTGCCAGCAGCCTAACTAGCTCCCTAGTCTACAATGAGCAGTTCTTC
TRBV7-9	NA	NA	TRBJ1-1	CASTQAEAFF	TGTGCCAGCACACAGGCTGAAGCTTTCTTT
TRBV28	TRBD1	NA	TRBJ1-2	CARRGTGSNYGYTF	TGTGCCAGGAGGGGGACAGGGTCTAACTATGGCTACACCTTC
TRBV28	TRBD1	NA	TRBJ1-1	CASRYIGQGFPTEAFF	TGTGCCAGCAGATATATCGGACAGGGTTTTCCGACTGAAGCTTTCTTT
TRBV18	TRBD1	NA	TRBJ2-5	CASSPWTGPQETQYF	TGTGCCAGCTCACCCTGGACAGGCCCCCAAGAGACCCAGTACTTC
TRBV27	NA	NA	TRBJ2-2	CASSSIRTFSGELFF	TGTGCCAGCAGTTCCATCCGGACATTCTCCGGGGAGCTGTTTTTT
TRBV11-2	TRBD1	NA	TRBJ2-5	CASSLGGQGARETQYF	TGTGCCAGCAGCCTAGGGGGACAGGGGGCGAGGGAGACCCAGTACTTC
TRBV5-1	NA	NA	TRBJ1-1	CASSTGYLNTEAFF	TGCGCCAGCAGCACAGGGTACTTGAACACTGAAGCTTTCTTT
TRBV7-3	NA	NA	TRBJ2-1	CASSLTLGEQFF	TGTGCCAGCAGCCTGACTCTCGGTGAGCAGTTCTTC
TRBV10-1	NA	NA	TRBJ2-7	CASREINRVRTYEQYF	TGCGCCAGCAGGGAGATAAACAGGGTACGAACCTACGAGCAGTACTTC
TRBV5-1	TRBD1	NA	TRBJ1-3	CASSSGQGYGNTIYF	TGCGCCAGCAGCTCGGGACAGGGGTACGGAAACACCATATATTTT